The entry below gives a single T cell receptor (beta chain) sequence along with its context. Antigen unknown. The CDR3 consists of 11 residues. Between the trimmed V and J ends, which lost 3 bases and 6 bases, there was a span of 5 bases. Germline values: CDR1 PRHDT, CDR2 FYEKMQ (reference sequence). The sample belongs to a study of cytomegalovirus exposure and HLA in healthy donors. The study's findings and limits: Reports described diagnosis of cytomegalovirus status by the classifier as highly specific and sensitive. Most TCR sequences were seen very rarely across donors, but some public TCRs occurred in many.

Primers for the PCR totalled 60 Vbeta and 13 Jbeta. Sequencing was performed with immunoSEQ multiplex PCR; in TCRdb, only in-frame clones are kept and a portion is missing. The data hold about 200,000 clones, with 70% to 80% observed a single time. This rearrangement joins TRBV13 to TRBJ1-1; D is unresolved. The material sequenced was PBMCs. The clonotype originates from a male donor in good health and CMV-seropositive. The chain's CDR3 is CASSFHSEAFF. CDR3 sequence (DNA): TGTGCCAGCAGCTTCCATTCTGAAGCTTTCTTT. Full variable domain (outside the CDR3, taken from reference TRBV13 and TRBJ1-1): AAGVIQSPRHLIKEKRETATLKCYPIPRHDTVYWYQQGPGQDPQFLISFYEKMQSDKGSIPDRFSAQQFSDYHSELNMSSLELGDSALYFCASSFHSEAFFGQGTRLTVV.